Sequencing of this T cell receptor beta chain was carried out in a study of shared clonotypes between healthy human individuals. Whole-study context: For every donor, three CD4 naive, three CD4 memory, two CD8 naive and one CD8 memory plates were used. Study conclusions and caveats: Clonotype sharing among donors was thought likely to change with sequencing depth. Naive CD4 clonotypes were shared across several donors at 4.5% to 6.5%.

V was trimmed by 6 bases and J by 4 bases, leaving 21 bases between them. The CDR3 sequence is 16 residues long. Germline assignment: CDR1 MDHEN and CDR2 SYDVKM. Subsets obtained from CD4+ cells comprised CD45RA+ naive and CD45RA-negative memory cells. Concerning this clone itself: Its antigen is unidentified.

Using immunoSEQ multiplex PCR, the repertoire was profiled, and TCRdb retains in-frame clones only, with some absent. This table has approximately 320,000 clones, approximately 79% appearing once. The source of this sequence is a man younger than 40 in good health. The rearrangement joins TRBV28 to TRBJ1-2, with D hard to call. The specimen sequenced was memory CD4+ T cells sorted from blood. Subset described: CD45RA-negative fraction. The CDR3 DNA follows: TGTGCCAGCAGCGGTCCTATGGCAAAGGTCATCTATGGCTACACCTTC. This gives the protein CASSGPMAKVIYGYTF.